The present TCR beta chain was sequenced within a study of shared clonotypes between healthy human individuals. Study at large: Two women and a few men aged 18 to 49 made up the donors. The study, taken as a whole, reports: Owing to a small donor count, the genetic and exposure-history diversity represented was limited. Among the subsets, naive ones generally showed larger estimated richness than memory ones.

Note on this clone: What it binds is unknown.

In the study's own analysis: Filtering of immunoSEQ junctional sequences could not match full-length read filtering. The repertoire was sequenced with immunoSEQ multiplex PCR; TCRdb's copy has only in-frame clones and lacks some. V and J calls and clone size are copied from that table; D and trimming were computed from the DNA. The sample yields some 2.1 million clones, 95% seen once. CDR1 and CDR2 (germline): ENHRY, SYGVKD. This CDR3 region has 12 residues. Trimming shortened V by 2 bases and J by 2 bases, and 3 bases separated the two germline ends. The receptor was isolated from a man younger than 30 in good health. This chain connects TRBV10-3 to TRBJ2-5; D not resolved. Material: naive CD4+ T cells sorted from blood. Subset meaning: CD45RA+ positively selected. The CDR3, as DNA: TGTGCCATCAGTGAGGTACAAGAGACCCAGTACTTC. Residues: CAISEVQETQYF.